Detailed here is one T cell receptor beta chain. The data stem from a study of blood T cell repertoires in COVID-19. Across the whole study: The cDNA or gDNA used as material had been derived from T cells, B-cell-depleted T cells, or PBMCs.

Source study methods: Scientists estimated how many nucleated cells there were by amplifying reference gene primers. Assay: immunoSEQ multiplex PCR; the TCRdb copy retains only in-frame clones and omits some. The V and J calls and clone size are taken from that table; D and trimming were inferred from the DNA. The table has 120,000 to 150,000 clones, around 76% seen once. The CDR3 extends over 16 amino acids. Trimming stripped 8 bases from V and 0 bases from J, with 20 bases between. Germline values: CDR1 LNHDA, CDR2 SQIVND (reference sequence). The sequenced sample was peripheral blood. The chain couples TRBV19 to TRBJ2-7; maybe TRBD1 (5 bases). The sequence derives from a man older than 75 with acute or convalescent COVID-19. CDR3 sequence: CASFHTGKLPSYEQYF. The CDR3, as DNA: TGTGCCAGTTTCCACACAGGAAAATTACCCTCCTACGAGCAGTACTTC.